One T cell receptor (beta chain) is described in this entry. As yet, its antigen is unknown. This entry is derived from a study of shared clonotypes between healthy human individuals. Study results and limitations: Among non-shared clonotypes, generation probabilities were lower than among those shared by all four donors. Naive subsets generally had larger estimated richness than memory subsets.

The table came from immunoSEQ multiplex PCR; TCRdb's copy has only in-frame clones and leaves some out. The repertoire has under 1,100,000 clones, about 80% of them found once; the top ten carry approximately 1.5%. A CD45RA-negative memory subset and a CD45RA+ naive subset were separated from the CD4+ cells. The sample taken for sequencing was memory CD4+ T cells sorted from blood. Stated subset: CD45RA-negative fraction. This receptor was taken from a man younger than 35 in good health.

The CDR3 DNA reads TGTGCCAGCAGTTCTTCTGGGACAATGGGTGAAAAACTGTTTTTT. Protein sequence: CASSSSGTMGEKLFF. V is TRBV6-5 and J is TRBJ1-4; tentative D call: TRBD1 (6 bases). There are 15 residues in the CDR3. Germline CDR1 and CDR2: MNHEY and SVGAGI. Trimming left V 4 bases short and J 7 bases short, with 16 bases between.